This is a list of T cell receptor beta chains from one sample in a study of T cell repertoires in cytomegalovirus infection. TCRdb fed the reads into MiXCR, producing one record per CDR3 protein. The data show 300,000 or so distinct CDR3 sequences, with over 20% seen just once and more than 11% held by the top ten. The sample consisted of PBMCs. The receptors originated from a human donor in good health (CMV status not recorded). Some clones in this sample may be carry-over from other donors' samples. CDR3s include the opening cysteine and the closing phenylalanine or tryptophan. The order of the fields is D gene, V gene, clone size, J gene, CDR3 protein, CDR3 DNA. The D gene is left open where the match is weak. Clone size is shown for a subset of rows, as once, few, many or a class of expanded clone.

NA,TRBV5-1,NA,TRBJ1-4,CASSPQGTSEKLFF,TGCGCCAGCAGCCCCCAGGGTACCAGTGAAAAACTGTTTTTT
NA,TRBV20-1,NA,TRBJ1-1,CSATGPNLNLNTEAFF,TGCAGTGCTACAGGACCGAACTTAAACCTGAACACTGAAGCTTTCTTT
NA,TRBV6-5,few,TRBJ2-3,CASSSPGISTDTQYF,TGTGCCAGCAGTTCCCCAGGGATTAGCACAGATACGCAGTATTTT
NA,TRBV6-2/TRBV6-3,few,TRBJ2-1,CASSYPDWLTYNEQFF,TGTGCCAGCAGTTACCCCGACTGGCTGACGTATAATGAGCAGTTCTTC
NA,TRBV7-2,many,TRBJ1-5,CASSFRGLYSNQPQHF,TGTGCCAGCAGCTTCCGGGGGCTATATAGCAATCAGCCCCAGCATTTT
TRBD1,TRBV7-2,many,TRBJ1-5,CASSYTGGNQPQHF,TGTGCCAGCAGCTATACAGGGGGCAATCAGCCCCAGCATTTT
TRBD1,TRBV7-9,NA,TRBJ1-2,CASSLPTGTITYGYTF,TGTGCCAGCAGCTTACCGACAGGGACTATTACCTATGGCTACACCTTC
TRBD1,TRBV7-9,NA,TRBJ2-2,CASIPGTGLTGELFF,TGTGCCAGCATCCCCGGGACAGGGTTAACCGGGGAGCTGTTTTTT
NA,TRBV4-1,NA,TRBJ2-3,CASARSLSTDTQYF,TGCGCCAGCGCCCGCAGCCTAAGCACAGATACGCAGTATTTT
NA,TRBV6-1,NA,TRBJ2-5,CASSSSQDTQYF,TGTGCCAGCAGTTCTTCCCAAGATACCCAGTACTTC
TRBD1,TRBV7-9,many,TRBJ1-5,CASSPPGGTGINQPQHF,TGTGCCAGCAGCCCACCGGGCGGGACAGGGATCAATCAGCCCCAGCATTTT
NA,TRBV9,few,TRBJ2-1,CASSVGSANEQFF,TGTGCCAGCAGCGTAGGTAGCGCCAATGAGCAGTTCTTC
NA,TRBV7-9,many,TRBJ2-7,CASSLDTYEQYF,TGTGCCAGCAGCTTAGACACCTACGAGCAGTACTTC
TRBD1,TRBV5-1,few,TRBJ1-4,CASSFTGDQEKLFF,TGCGCCAGCAGCTTTACAGGGGATCAGGAAAAACTGTTTTTT
NA,TRBV6-2/TRBV6-3,few,TRBJ2-4,CASTTVDRLAKNIQYF,TGTGCCAGCACCACCGTTGACCGACTAGCCAAAAACATTCAGTACTTC
TRBD2,TRBV12-3/TRBV12-4,few,TRBJ2-1,CASNRRSGGANEQFF,TGTGCCAGCAACAGAAGGAGCGGGGGGGCTAATGAGCAGTTCTTC
TRBD1,TRBV7-9,many,TRBJ1-6,CATEGQLNSPLHF,TGTGCCACCGAGGGACAGTTGAATTCACCCCTCCACTTT
NA,TRBV7-2,many,TRBJ2-2,CASSFDGGRAGELFF,TGTGCCAGCAGCTTCGACGGCGGGCGCGCCGGGGAGCTGTTTTTT
TRBD1,TRBV7-9,NA,TRBJ2-1,CASSIQDRAGNEQFF,TGTGCCAGCAGCATCCAAGACAGGGCGGGCAATGAGCAGTTCTTC
NA,TRBV7-2,many,TRBJ1-2,CASSLDGGRYGYTF,TGTGCCAGCAGCTTAGATGGGGGCCGCTATGGCTACACCTTC
TRBD1,TRBV7-9,few,TRBJ2-5,CASSSRQGEWAQYF,TGTGCCAGCAGCTCCCGACAGGGGGAATGGGCCCAGTACTTC
NA,TRBV29-1,NA,TRBJ2-1,CSVAEAGINEQFF,TGCAGCGTTGCGGAGGCGGGGATTAATGAGCAGTTCTTC
NA,TRBV20-1,NA,TRBJ1-3,CSARGGATSGNTIYF,TGCAGTGCTAGAGGCGGGGCTACCTCTGGAAACACCATATATTTT
NA,TRBV28,NA,TRBJ1-3,CASSWENPGHSGNTIYF,TGTGCCAGCAGTTGGGAAAATCCGGGCCACTCTGGAAACACCATATATTTT
NA,TRBV30,NA,TRBJ1-1,CAWSSGNTEAFF,TGTGCCTGGAGTTCGGGGAACACTGAAGCTTTCTTT
NA,TRBV19,few,TRBJ1-2,CASMGGVYGYTF,TGTGCCAGTATGGGGGGCGTCTATGGCTACACCTTC
NA,TRBV15,few,TRBJ2-1,CATSPAGHEQFF,TGTGCCACCAGTCCCGCCGGTCATGAGCAGTTCTTC
NA,TRBV20-1,few,TRBJ2-7,CSAQNPGGPGYEQYF,TGCAGTGCGCAAAACCCCGGGGGACCGGGGTACGAGCAGTACTTC
NA,TRBV5-1,NA,TRBJ1-1,CASGENSYNTEAFF,TGCGCCAGCGGGGAGAACAGTTATAACACTGAAGCTTTCTTT
NA,TRBV28,NA,TRBJ1-5,CASRSRGSGNQPQHF,TGTGCCAGCAGAAGCAGGGGATCGGGCAATCAGCCCCAGCATTTT
TRBD2,TRBV11-2,NA,TRBJ2-7,CASSFRTSGRGYEQYF,TGTGCCAGCAGCTTCCGGACTAGCGGGAGGGGCTACGAGCAGTACTTC
TRBD1,TRBV10-3,NA,TRBJ2-7,CAISESHGTDYEQYF,TGTGCCATCAGTGAGTCCCACGGGACAGACTACGAGCAGTACTTC
NA,TRBV18,NA,TRBJ2-5,CASSPPVLGLETQYF,TGTGCCAGCTCACCACCGGTCTTGGGTTTGGAGACCCAGTACTTC
NA,TRBV28,NA,TRBJ2-7,CASSLNFYEQYF,TGTGCCAGCAGTTTGAACTTCTACGAGCAGTACTTC
NA,TRBV6-5,NA,TRBJ1-1,CASSPTGTEAFF,TGTGCCAGCAGCCCGACAGGCACTGAAGCTTTCTTT
TRBD2,TRBV28,few,TRBJ2-1,CASSNGLAGNNEQFF,TGTGCCAGCAGTAACGGACTAGCGGGAAACAATGAGCAGTTCTTC
NA,TRBV7-2,many,TRBJ2-3,CASSLGLGRDTQYF,TGTGCCAGCAGCTTAGGGCTAGGCCGAGATACGCAGTATTTT
NA,TRBV19,NA,TRBJ2-1,CASSIDQATRGEQFF,TGTGCCAGTAGTATAGATCAGGCCACCCGGGGTGAGCAGTTCTTC
TRBD1,TRBV15,few,TRBJ1-4,CATRTGTGREKLFF,TGTGCCACCAGAACCGGGACAGGGAGAGAAAAACTGTTTTTT
NA,TRBV6-5,many,TRBJ2-1,CASSVGGSYNEQFF,TGTGCCAGCAGTGTAGGGGGATCCTACAATGAGCAGTTCTTC
NA,TRBV3-1,NA,TRBJ2-7,CASSHRVPVEQYF,TGTGCCAGCAGCCACAGGGTGCCGGTCGAGCAGTACTTC
NA,TRBV7-2,NA,TRBJ1-2,CASSLDSTGTYYGYTF,TGTGCCAGCAGCTTAGATTCGACAGGCACCTATTATGGCTACACCTTC
TRBD2,TRBV12-3/TRBV12-4,NA,TRBJ2-5,CASSGLGKETQYF,TGTGCCAGCAGCGGACTAGGGAAAGAGACCCAGTACTTC
NA,TRBV7-6,few,TRBJ1-5,CASSLEGHYSNQPQHF,TGTGCCAGCAGCTTAGAGGGCCACTATAGCAATCAGCCCCAGCATTTT
NA,TRBV23-1,NA,TRBJ2-6,CASSQGGANVLTF,TGCGCCAGCAGTCAGGGTGGGGCCAACGTCCTGACTTTC
TRBD2,TRBV24-1,NA,TRBJ2-1,CATSEGLRYNEQFF,TGTGCCACCAGTGAGGGACTACGCTACAATGAGCAGTTCTTC
TRBD1,TRBV3-1,few,TRBJ1-3,CASSQGGTASFSGNTIYF,TGTGCCAGCAGCCAAGGAGGGACAGCCAGTTTCTCTGGAAACACCATATATTTT
NA,TRBV25-1,NA,TRBJ2-3,CASSESQYVDTQYF,TGTGCCAGCAGTGAATCCCAATATGTAGATACGCAGTATTTT
NA,TRBV7-4,NA,TRBJ1-1,CASSRQFNTEAFF,TGTGCCAGCAGCCGGCAGTTTAACACTGAAGCTTTCTTT
NA,TRBV28,few,TRBJ2-7,CASSPRRRSPLEQYF,TGTGCCAGCAGTCCCCGCAGGCGGTCTCCCTTGGAGCAGTACTTC
TRBD1,TRBV7-9,many,TRBJ2-1,CASSSIGRGQGYNEQFF,TGTGCCAGCAGCTCCATTGGGCGGGGACAGGGCTACAATGAGCAGTTCTTC
NA,TRBV19,NA,TRBJ2-2,CASRIGSVTGELFF,TGTGCCAGTAGAATCGGGTCGGTCACCGGGGAGCTGTTTTTT
NA,TRBV5-1,NA,TRBJ2-3,CASSETGTFTDTQYF,TGCGCCAGCAGCGAGACCGGGACTTTCACAGATACGCAGTATTTT
NA,TRBV2,few,TRBJ1-5,CASRGPAHNQPQHF,TGTGCCAGCAGGGGTCCAGCACACAATCAGCCCCAGCATTTT
TRBD1,TRBV7-2,many,TRBJ1-5,CASSLVIDRGLQHF,TGTGCCAGCAGCTTAGTAATTGACAGGGGCCTTCAGCATTTT
NA,TRBV7-9,NA,TRBJ2-7,CASSLAEAGAFSYEQYF,TGTGCCAGCAGCTTAGCGGAGGCAGGGGCCTTCTCCTACGAGCAGTACTTC
TRBD1,TRBV7-9,few,TRBJ2-1,CASSSGQGISYNEQFF,TGTGCCAGCAGCTCGGGACAGGGGATCTCCTACAATGAGCAGTTCTTC
NA,TRBV3-1,once,TRBJ1-2,CASSQDFWGARGGYTF,TGTGCCAGCAGCCAAGACTTCTGGGGGGCCCGGGGGGGCTACACCTTC